Listed here is a single T cell receptor (beta chain). The sample originates from a study of T cell responses to AZD1222 COVID-19 vaccine. This CDR3 has 16 amino acids. Germline V lookup: CDR1 KGHSH, CDR2 LQKENI. With 6 bases clipped from V and 4 bases from J, the junction kept 8 bases outside the gene matches. The data were produced by immunoSEQ multiplex PCR, yet TCRdb's version contains in-frame clones alone and is incomplete. This table holds 100,000 to 120,000 clones, about 85% found once. The material was peripheral blood, obtained on day 0 of AZD1222 vaccination. This TCR was sampled from an adult in good health. This chain connects TRBV18 to TRBJ2-2; 10 nucleotides align to TRBD1. In DNA, the CDR3 is TGTGCCAGCTCCCCCCAGGGACAGGGGAGCACCGGGGAGCTGTTTTTT. Translated: CASSPQGQGSTGELFF. The whole variable domain, filled in from reference TRBV18 and TRBJ2-2, reads NAGVMQNPRHLVRRRGQEARLRCSPMKGHSHVYWYRQLPEEGLKFMVYLQKENIIDESGMPKERFSAEFPKEGPSILRIQQVVRGDSAAYFCASSPQGQGSTGELFFGEGSRLTVL.